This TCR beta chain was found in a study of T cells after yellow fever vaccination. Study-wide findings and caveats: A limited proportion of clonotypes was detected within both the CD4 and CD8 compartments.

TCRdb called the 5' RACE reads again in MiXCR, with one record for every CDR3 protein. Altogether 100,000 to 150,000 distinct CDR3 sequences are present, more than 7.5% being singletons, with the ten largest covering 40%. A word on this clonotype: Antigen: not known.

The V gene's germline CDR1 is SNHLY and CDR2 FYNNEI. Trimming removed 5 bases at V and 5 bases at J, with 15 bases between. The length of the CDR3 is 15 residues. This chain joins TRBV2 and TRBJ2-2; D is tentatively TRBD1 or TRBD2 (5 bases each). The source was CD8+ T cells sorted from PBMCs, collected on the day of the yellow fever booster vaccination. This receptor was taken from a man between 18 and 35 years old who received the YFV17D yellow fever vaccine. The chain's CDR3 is CASSSYGTPTGELFF. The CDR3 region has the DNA TGTGCCAGCAGTTCCTACGGGACGCCAACCGGGGAGCTGTTTTTT.